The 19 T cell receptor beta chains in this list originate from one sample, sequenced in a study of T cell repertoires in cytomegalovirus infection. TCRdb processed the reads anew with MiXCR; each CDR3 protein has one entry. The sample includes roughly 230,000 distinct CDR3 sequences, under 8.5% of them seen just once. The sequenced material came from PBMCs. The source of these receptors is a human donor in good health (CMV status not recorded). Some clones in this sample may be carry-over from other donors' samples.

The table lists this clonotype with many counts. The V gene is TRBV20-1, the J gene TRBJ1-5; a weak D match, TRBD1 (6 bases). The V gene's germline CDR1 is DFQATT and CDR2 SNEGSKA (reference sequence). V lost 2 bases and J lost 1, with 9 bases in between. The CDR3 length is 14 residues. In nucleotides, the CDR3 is TGCAGTGCTAGACCCGGGGGCAGCAATCAGCCCCAGCATTTT. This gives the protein CSARPGGSNQPQHF.

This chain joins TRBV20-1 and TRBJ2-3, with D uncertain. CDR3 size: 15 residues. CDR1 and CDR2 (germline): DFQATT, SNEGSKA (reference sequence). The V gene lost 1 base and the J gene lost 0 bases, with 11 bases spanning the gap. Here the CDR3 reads CSARVVSGSTDTQYF. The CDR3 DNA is TGCAGTGCTAGAGTAGTGTCTGGGAGCACAGATACGCAGTATTTT.

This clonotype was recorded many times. The CDR3, as DNA: TGTGCCAGCAGCTTCAGGCGGGGGAAAACCTACAATGAGCAGTTCTTC. Translation: CASSFRRGKTYNEQFF. The chain uses TRBV7-2 and TRBJ2-1, with TRBD2 identical over 7 bases. In germline, CDR1 is SGHTA, CDR2 FQGNSA. After removal of 3 bases from V and 2 bases from J, the junction contained 7 bases not matched to a gene. The CDR3 totals 16 residues.

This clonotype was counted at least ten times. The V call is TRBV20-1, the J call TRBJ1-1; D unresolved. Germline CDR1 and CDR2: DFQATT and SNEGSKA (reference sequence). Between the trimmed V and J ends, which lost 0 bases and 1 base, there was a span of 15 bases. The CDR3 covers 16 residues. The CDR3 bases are TGCAGTGCTAGAGATTTGATGGACGGTACGAACACTGAAGCTTTCTTT. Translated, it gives CSARDLMDGTNTEAFF.

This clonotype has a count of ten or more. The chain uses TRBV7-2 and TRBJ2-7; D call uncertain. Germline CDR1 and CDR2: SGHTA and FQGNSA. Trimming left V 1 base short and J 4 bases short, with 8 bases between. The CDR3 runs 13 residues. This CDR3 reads CASSLGQRYEQYF. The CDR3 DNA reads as TGTGCCAGCAGCTTAGGGCAGAGGTACGAGCAGTACTTC.

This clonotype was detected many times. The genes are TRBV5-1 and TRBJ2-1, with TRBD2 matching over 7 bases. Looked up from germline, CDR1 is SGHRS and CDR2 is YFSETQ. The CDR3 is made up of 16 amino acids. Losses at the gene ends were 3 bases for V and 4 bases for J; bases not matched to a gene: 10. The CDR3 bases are TGCGCCAGCAGCTATGCCGGGACTAACGGTTACAATGAGCAGTTCTTC. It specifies CASSYAGTNGYNEQFF.

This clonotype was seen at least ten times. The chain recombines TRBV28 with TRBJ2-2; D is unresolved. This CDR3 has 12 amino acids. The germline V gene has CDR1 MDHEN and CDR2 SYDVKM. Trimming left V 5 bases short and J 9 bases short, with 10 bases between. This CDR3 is CASSPPIRELFF. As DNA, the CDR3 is TGTGCCAGCAGTCCCCCAATCCGGGAGCTGTTTTTT.

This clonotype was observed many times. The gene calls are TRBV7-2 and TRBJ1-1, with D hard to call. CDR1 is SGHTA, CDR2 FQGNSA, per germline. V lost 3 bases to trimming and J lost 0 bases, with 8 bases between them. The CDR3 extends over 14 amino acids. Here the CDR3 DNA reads TGTGCCAGCAGCTTCGGACGGATGAACACTGAAGCTTTCTTT. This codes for CASSFGRMNTEAFF.

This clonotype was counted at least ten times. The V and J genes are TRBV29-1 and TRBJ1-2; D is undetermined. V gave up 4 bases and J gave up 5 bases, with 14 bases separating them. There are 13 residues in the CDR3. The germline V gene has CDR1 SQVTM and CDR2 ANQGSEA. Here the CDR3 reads CSVGVEGLYGYTF. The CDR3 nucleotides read TGCAGCGTTGGAGTGGAAGGGCTTTATGGCTACACCTTC.

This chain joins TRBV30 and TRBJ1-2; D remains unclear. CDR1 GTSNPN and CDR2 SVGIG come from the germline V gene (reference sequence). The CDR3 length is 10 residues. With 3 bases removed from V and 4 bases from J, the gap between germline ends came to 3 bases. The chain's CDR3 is CAWRSYGYTF. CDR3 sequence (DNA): TGTGCCTGGAGGAGCTATGGCTACACCTTC.

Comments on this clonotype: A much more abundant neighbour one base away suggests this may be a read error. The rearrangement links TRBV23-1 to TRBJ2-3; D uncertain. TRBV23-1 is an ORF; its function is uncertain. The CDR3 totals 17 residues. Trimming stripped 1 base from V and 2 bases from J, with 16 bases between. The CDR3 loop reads CASSQYGHSNITDTQYF. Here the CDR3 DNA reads TGCGCCAGCAGTCAATATGGGCACTCGAATATCACAGATACGCAGTATTTT.

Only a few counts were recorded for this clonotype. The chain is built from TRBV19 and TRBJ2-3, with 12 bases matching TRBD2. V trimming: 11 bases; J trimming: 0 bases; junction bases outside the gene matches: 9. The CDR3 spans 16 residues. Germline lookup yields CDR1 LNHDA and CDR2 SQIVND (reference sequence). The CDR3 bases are TGTGCCGTCCTAGCTAGCGGGGGGGCGAGCACAGATACGCAGTATTTT. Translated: CAVLASGGASTDTQYF.

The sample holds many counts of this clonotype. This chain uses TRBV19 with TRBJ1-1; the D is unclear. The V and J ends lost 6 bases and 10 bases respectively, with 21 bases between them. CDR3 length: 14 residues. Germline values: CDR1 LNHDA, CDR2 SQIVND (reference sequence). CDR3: CASRGVRSTRGAFF. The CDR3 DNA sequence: TGTGCCAGTAGGGGTGTTCGTTCCACCCGGGGAGCTTTCTTT.

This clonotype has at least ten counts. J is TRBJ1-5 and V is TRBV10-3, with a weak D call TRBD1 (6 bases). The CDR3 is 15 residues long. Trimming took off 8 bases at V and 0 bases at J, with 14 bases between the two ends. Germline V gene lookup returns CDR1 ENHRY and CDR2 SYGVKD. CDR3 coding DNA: TGTGCCATCGGGGGGTACAGGGATAGCAATCAGCCCCAGCATTTT. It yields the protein CAIGGYRDSNQPQHF.

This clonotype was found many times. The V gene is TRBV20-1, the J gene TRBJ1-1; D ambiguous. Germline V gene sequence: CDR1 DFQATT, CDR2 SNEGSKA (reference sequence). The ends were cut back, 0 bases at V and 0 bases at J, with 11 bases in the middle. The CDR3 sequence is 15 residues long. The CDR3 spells CSARDIWGLNTEAFF. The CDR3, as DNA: TGCAGTGCTAGAGATATTTGGGGATTGAACACTGAAGCTTTCTTT.

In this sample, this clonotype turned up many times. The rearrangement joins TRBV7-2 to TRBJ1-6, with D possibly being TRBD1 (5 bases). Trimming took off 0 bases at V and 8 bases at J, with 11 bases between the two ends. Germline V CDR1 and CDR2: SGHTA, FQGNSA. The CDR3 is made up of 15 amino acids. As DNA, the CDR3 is TGTGCCAGCAGCTTAGCGACAGTCATTGATTCACCCCTCCACTTT. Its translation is CASSLATVIDSPLHF.

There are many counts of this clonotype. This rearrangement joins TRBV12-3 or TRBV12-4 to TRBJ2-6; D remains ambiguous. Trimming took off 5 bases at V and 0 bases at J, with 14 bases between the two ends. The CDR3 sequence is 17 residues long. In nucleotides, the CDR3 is TGTGCCAGCAGTCATCGCGGACGGTACTCTGGGGCCAACGTCCTGACTTTC. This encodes CASSHRGRYSGANVLTF.

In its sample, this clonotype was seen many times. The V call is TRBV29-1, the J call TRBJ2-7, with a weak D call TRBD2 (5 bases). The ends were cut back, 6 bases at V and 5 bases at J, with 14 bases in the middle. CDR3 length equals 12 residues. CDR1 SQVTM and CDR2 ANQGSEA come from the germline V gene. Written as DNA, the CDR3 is TGCAGCGTGCGGACTGGGCCGGACGAGCAGTACTTC. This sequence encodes CSVRTGPDEQYF.

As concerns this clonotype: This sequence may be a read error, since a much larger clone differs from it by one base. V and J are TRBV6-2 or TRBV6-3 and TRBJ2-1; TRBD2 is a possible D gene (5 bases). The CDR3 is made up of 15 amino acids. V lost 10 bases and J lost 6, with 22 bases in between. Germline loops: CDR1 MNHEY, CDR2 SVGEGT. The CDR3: CATTLRRFRGNEQFF. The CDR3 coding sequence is TGTGCCACCACCCTCCGTAGGTTCCGGGGCAATGAGCAGTTCTTC.